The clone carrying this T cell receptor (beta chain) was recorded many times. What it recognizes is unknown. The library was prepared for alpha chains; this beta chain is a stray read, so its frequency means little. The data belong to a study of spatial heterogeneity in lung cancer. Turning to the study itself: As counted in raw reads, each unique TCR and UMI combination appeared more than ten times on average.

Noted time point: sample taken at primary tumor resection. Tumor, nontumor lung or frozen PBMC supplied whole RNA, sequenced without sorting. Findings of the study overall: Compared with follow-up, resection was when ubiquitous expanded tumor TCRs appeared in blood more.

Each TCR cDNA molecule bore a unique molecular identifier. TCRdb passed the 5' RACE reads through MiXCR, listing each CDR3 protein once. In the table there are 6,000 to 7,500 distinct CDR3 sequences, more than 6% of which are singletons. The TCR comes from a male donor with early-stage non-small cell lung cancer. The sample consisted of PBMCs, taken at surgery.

CDR3 sequence (DNA): TGTGCCAGCGCAGTTAGCAATCAGCCCCAGCATTTT. Residues: CASAVSNQPQHF. The V gene is TRBV19, the J gene TRBJ1-5; D gene unclear. The germline CDR1 and CDR2 sequences are LNHDA and SQIVND (reference sequence). V lost 9 bases and J 0 bases, leaving 6 bases between the germline ends. The CDR3 covers 12 residues.